The clone carrying this TCR beta chain was detected a few times. No antigen is known for it. CDR1 and CDR2 from the germline V gene are SGHTA and FQGNSA. V shed 5 bases and J 3 bases; nucleotides not matched to a gene: 7. The CDR3 contains 15 residues. This record comes from a study of cytomegalovirus exposure and HLA in healthy donors. The study, taken as a whole, reports: It has been reported that TCR beta sequences accurately predicted the HLA-A and HLA-B alleles of most subjects. Later, an analysis found that common viral pathogens appeared to be linked with several of the most significant clusters.

PCR primers comprised 60 Vbeta and 13 Jbeta primers. Clones were read by immunoSEQ multiplex PCR, and TCRdb kept only the in-frame ones, dropping some. The sample has around 130,000 clones, 80% to 90% seen once. What was sequenced was PBMCs. This clonotype was sampled from a male donor in good health and CMV-seropositive. The chain recombines TRBV7-2 with TRBJ2-7, with TRBD2 identical over 10 bases. CDR3 residues: CASSLLSGRNYEQYF. CDR3 nucleotides: TGTGCCAGCAGCCTCCTTAGCGGGAGGAACTACGAGCAGTACTTC.